The clone carrying this TCR beta chain was recorded a few times. The target antigen is unknown. This entry is derived from a study of T cell repertoires in cytomegalovirus infection. Study information: Recently identified HLA-C-restricted CMV epitopes and well-studied HLA-B-restricted CMV epitopes were used by the study. An indication of both CMV infection and matching HLA type came from public TCR beta signatures. General study points: Summed frequency of shared TCR beta families picked out CMV carriers who also had the relevant HLA.

From the reads, TCRdb called clonotypes with MiXCR, one entry per CDR3 protein. Of 640,000 or so distinct CDR3 sequences listed, roughly 36% are singletons. This clonotype originated in a human donor in good health (CMV status not recorded). Some clones in this sample may be carry-over from other donors' samples. The sequences come from cultured PBMCs, collected from culture after CMV antigen stimulation.

In nucleotides, the CDR3 is TGTGCCAGCAGTGAGGGGGGATCCCGATACAATGAGCAGTTCTTC. It is translated as CASSEGGSRYNEQFF. V usage is TRBV6-2 or TRBV6-3 and J usage is TRBJ2-1; D possibly matches TRBD1 or TRBD2 (6 bases each). Between the trimmed V and J ends, which lost 5 bases and 4 bases, there was a span of 15 bases. The CDR3 spans 15 residues. CDR1 and CDR2 from the germline V gene are MNHEY and SVGEGT.